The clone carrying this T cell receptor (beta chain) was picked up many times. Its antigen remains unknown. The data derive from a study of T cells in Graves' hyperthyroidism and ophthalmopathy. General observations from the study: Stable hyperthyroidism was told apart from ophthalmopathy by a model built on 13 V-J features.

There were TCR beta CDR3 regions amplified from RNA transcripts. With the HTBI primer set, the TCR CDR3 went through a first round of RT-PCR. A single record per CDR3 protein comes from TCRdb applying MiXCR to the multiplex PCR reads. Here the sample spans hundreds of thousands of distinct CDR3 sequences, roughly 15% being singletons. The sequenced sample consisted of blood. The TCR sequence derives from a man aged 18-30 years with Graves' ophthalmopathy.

The CDR3 DNA is TGTGCCAGCAGTCGACCTCAGACAGTATACGAGCAGTACTTC. It translates to CASSRPQTVYEQYF. The chain links TRBV2 to TRBJ2-7, with a possible D match to TRBD1 (5 bases). Trimming took off 5 bases at V and 4 bases at J, with 15 bases between the two ends. Germline V gene sequence: CDR1 SNHLY, CDR2 FYNNEI. This CDR3 has 14 amino acids.